Sequencing of this TCR beta chain was carried out in a study of cytomegalovirus exposure and HLA in healthy donors. PCR primers comprised 60 Vbeta and 13 Jbeta primers. The assay was immunoSEQ multiplex PCR, and TCRdb's table has in-frame clones only and misses some. The data hold tens of thousands of clones, with approximately 57% observed a single time. V dropped 5 bases and J dropped 4 bases, with 17 bases sitting between them. CDR1 is SGHAT and CDR2 is FQNNGV in the germline V gene. This CDR3 spans 15 amino acids. The origin of this receptor is a woman younger than 45 in good health and CMV-seronegative. Material: PBMCs. This chain joins TRBV11-2 and TRBJ2-5, with D possibly being TRBD2 (7 bases). The CDR3 DNA sequence: TGTGCCAGCAGCCCAAGACCCGGGGGGCTAGAGACCCAGTACTTC. This encodes CASSPRPGGLETQYF. The whole variable domain, filled in from reference TRBV11-2 and TRBJ2-5, reads EAGVAQSPRYKIIEKRQSVAFWCNPISGHATLYWYQQILGQGPKLLIQFQNNGVVDDSQLPKDRFSAERLKGVDSTLKIQPAKLEDSAVYLCASSPRPGGLETQYFGPGTRLLVL.